These T cell receptor beta chains were read from a single sample in a study of T cell repertoires in cytomegalovirus infection. TCRdb ran MiXCR on the reads and lists one entry per CDR3 protein. The data hold more than 150,000 distinct CDR3 sequences, with roughly 19% observed a single time. The sequenced sample was PBMCs. The source of these receptors is a human donor in good health (CMV status not recorded). Some clones in this sample may be carry-over from other donors' samples. CDR3s include the opening cysteine and the closing phenylalanine or tryptophan. A D gene is named only where the DNA matches it firmly. Clone size is shown for a subset of rows, as once, few, many or a class of expanded clone.

cdr3_nt	cdr3_aa	clone_size	j_call	cdr3_length	v_call	d_call
TGTGCCAGCAGTTACGGAGGGGGATCTAGCACAGATACGCAGTATTTT	CASSYGGGSSTDTQYF	NA	TRBJ2-3	16	TRBV6-5	NA
TGTGCCAGCAGTTATAGACTCGCGGGGGAGCTGTTTTTT	CASSYRLAGELFF	NA	TRBJ2-2	13	TRBV28	NA
TGTGCCAGCAGCTTGCCGGGACAGGGCGTAGGGGCCGGGGAGCTGTTTTTT	CASSLPGQGVGAGELFF	NA	TRBJ2-2	17	TRBV7-9	TRBD1
TGTGCCAGCAGTGGATTTAGTAACAGAGGCTATGGCTACACCTTC	CASSGFSNRGYGYTF	few	TRBJ1-2	15	TRBV25-1	NA
TGTGCCAGCAGCCCGGGACCCCTTGAGAACACTGAAGCTTTCTTT	CASSPGPLENTEAFF	NA	TRBJ1-1	15	TRBV7-3	NA
TGTGCCAGTAGTAGTGGACGGGACTACAATGAGCAGTTCTTC	CASSSGRDYNEQFF	few	TRBJ2-1	14	TRBV19	NA
TGTGCCAGCAGCTCCCAGACAGGGTTTAACTATGGCTACACCTTC	CASSSQTGFNYGYTF	few	TRBJ1-2	15	TRBV5-5	TRBD1
TGTGCCAGCAGCTCCGGCGGGGACAGAACCAATCAGCCCCAGCATTTT	CASSSGGDRTNQPQHF	NA	TRBJ1-5	16	TRBV7-9	TRBD1
TGTGCCAGCAGCTTGGGCGGGGTCGAGGAGCTGTTTTTT	CASSLGGVEELFF	NA	TRBJ2-2	13	TRBV5-6	NA
TGTGCTAGTGGCACGGGGAGGGTTGGACATGGCTACACCTTC	CASGTGRVGHGYTF	NA	TRBJ1-2	14	TRBV12-5	NA
TGTGCCAGCAGCGATCGGACAGGGAGTTCCTACGAGCAGTACTTC	CASSDRTGSSYEQYF	few	TRBJ2-7	15	TRBV2	TRBD1
TGTGCCAGCAGTTTACCCGCCGGGCTTTCCTCCTACAATGAGCAGTTCTTC	CASSLPAGLSSYNEQFF	NA	TRBJ2-1	17	TRBV28	NA
TGTGCCAGCAGCCCCCCCGGACCGACGACCTACGAGCAGTACTTC	CASSPPGPTTYEQYF	many	TRBJ2-7	15	TRBV7-9	NA
TGTGCCAGCAGCCGGGGGGAGAGCACAGATACGCAGTATTTT	CASSRGESTDTQYF	many	TRBJ2-3	14	TRBV7-8	TRBD2
TGTGCCAGTAGTCTCGCGGGGGCTCTCGCAGATACGCAGTATTTT	CASSLAGALADTQYF	NA	TRBJ2-3	15	TRBV19	NA
TGTGCCATCAGTGAGTCCCGGGGGAGCGCAGATACGCAGTATTTT	CAISESRGSADTQYF	many	TRBJ2-3	15	TRBV10-3	NA
TGTGCCAGCAGCTTGGGGACTGGCGCCAGAGACAATGAGCAGTTCTTC	CASSLGTGARDNEQFF	NA	TRBJ2-1	16	TRBV5-5	NA
TGTGCCAGCAGCGCGGGACTAGCTTACGAGCAGTACTTC	CASSAGLAYEQYF	NA	TRBJ2-7	13	TRBV7-2	TRBD2
TGTGCCAGCAGCCAAGATCCGGCGGGGGGGTGGAATGAGCAGTTCTTC	CASSQDPAGGWNEQFF	NA	TRBJ2-1	16	TRBV3-1	TRBD2
TGTGCCAGCAGCTTAAGTGTCCAGGAGCAGTTCTTC	CASSLSVQEQFF	few	TRBJ2-1	12	TRBV7-2	NA
TGCAGTGCTAGTCTAGCGGCGGTTGATGAGCAGTACTTC	CSASLAAVDEQYF	few	TRBJ2-7	13	TRBV20-1	TRBD2
TGCGCCAGCAGCTTGACAGATTCCGGGGGACAGCCGAACACCGGGGAGCTGTTTTTT	CASSLTDSGGQPNTGELFF	few	TRBJ2-2	19	TRBV5-1	NA
TGTGCCAGCAGCTCAAGCGGGCTCTGGGAGCAGTACTTC	CASSSSGLWEQYF	many	TRBJ2-7	13	TRBV7-9	NA
TGTGCCAGCAGTTTAGCCCCACTAGCGGGAATTGACAATGAGCAGTTCTTC	CASSLAPLAGIDNEQFF	many	TRBJ2-1	17	TRBV12-3/TRBV12-4	TRBD2
TGTGCCAGCAGCTTCGGACTAGCGGGGCGATACAATGAGCAGTTCTTC	CASSFGLAGRYNEQFF	many	TRBJ2-1	16	TRBV7-2	TRBD2
TGTGCCAGCAGTCAGGCCGGACAGCGGGAGACCCAGTACTTC	CASSQAGQRETQYF	many	TRBJ2-5	14	TRBV12-3/TRBV12-4	NA
TGTGCCAGCACAGGGACTGGGGCCAACGTCCTGACTTTC	CASTGTGANVLTF	many	TRBJ2-6	13	TRBV6-5	NA
TGTGCCAGCGCTTTTATTCTAGGAGCAACTAATGAAAAACTGTTTTTT	CASAFILGATNEKLFF	NA	TRBJ1-4	16	TRBV5-5	NA
TGTGCCAGCAGTTTTGGGGCTAACTATGGCTACACCTTC	CASSFGANYGYTF	many	TRBJ1-2	13	TRBV7-9	NA
TGCAGTGCTAGAGGGGGGAACACTGAAGCTTTCTTT	CSARGGNTEAFF	NA	TRBJ1-1	12	TRBV20-1	NA
TGTGCCAGCAGCTTATTCGGACAGGACTATGGCTACACCTTC	CASSLFGQDYGYTF	many	TRBJ1-2	14	TRBV7-2	TRBD1
TGTGCCAGCAGCACAGAAACAGGGCCCCATCAGCCCCAGCATTTT	CASSTETGPHQPQHF	many	TRBJ1-5	15	TRBV7-6	NA
TGTGCCAGCAGTCCAGGGGACAACAATCAGCCCCAGCATTTT	CASSPGDNNQPQHF	few	TRBJ1-5	14	TRBV7-2	NA
TGTGCCAGCAGCTTTTGGATTGGTGGATCAGATGGCTACACCTTC	CASSFWIGGSDGYTF	NA	TRBJ1-2	15	TRBV5-5	NA
TGTGCCACTAACCGACGGGGGTTCGGTGAGCAGTTCTTC	CATNRRGFGEQFF	NA	TRBJ2-1	13	TRBV2	NA
TGCGCCAGCAGGCCTCTCTGGCGGGAGGGTTACAATGAGCAGTTCTTC	CASRPLWREGYNEQFF	few	TRBJ2-1	16	TRBV4-1	TRBD2
TGTGCCAGCAGCTTAGGACTGACTAGTACCGGGGAGCTGTTTTTT	CASSLGLTSTGELFF	many	TRBJ2-2	15	TRBV7-9	NA
TGTGCCAGCAGCTTACTAGGGGGAAGCGGGCTGGAAAACATTCAGTACTTC	CASSLLGGSGLENIQYF	NA	TRBJ2-4	17	TRBV11-3	NA
TGTGCCAGCAGCTCAGTTACCGTAGCTGGAGGGACTGGGGCCAACGTCCTGACTTTC	CASSSVTVAGGTGANVLTF	NA	TRBJ2-6	19	TRBV5-5	NA
TGTGCCAGCGATGGCCCGTATGGCTACACCTTC	CASDGPYGYTF	few	TRBJ1-2	11	TRBV28	NA